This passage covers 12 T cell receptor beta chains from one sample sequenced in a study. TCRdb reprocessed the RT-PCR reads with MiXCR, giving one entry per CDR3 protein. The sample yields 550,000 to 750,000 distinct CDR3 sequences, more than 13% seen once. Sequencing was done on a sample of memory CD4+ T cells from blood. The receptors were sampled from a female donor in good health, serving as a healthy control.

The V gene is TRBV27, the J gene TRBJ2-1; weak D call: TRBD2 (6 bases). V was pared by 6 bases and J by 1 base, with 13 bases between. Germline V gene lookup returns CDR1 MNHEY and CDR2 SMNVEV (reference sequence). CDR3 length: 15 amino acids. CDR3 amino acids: CASSHGTQSYNEQFF. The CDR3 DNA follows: TGTGCCAGCAGCCACGGGACTCAGTCCTACAATGAGCAGTTCTTC.

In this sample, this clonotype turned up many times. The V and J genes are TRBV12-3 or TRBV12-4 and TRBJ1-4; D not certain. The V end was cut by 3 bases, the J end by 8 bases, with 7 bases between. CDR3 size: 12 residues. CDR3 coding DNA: TGTGCCAGCAGTTTCGGACGGGAAAAACTGTTTTTT. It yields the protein CASSFGREKLFF.

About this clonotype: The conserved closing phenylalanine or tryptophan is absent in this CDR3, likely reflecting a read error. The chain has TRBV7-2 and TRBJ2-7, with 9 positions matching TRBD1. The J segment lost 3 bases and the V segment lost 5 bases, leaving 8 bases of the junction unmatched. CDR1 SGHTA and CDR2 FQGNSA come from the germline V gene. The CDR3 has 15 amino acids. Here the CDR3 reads CASSPPGQGYYEQYL. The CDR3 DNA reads TGTGCCAGCAGCCCACCGGGACAGGGTTACTACGAGCAGTACTTA.

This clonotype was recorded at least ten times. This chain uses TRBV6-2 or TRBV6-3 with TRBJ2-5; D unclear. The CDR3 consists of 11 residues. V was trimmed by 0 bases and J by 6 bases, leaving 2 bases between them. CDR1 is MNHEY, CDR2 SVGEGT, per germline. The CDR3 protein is CASSYSQTQYF. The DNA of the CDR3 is TGTGCCAGCAGTTACTCGCAGACCCAGTACTTC.

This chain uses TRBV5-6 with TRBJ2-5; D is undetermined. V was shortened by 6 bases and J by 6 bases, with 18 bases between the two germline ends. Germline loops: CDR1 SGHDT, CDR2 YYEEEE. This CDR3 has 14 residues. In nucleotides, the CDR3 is TGTGCCAGCACACTTCCTGGACCCCAGAAGACCCAGTACTTC. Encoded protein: CASTLPGPQKTQYF. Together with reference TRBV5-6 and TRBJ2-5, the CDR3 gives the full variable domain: DAGVTQSPTHLIKTRGQQVTLRCSPKSGHDTVSWYQQALGQGPQFIFQYYEEEERQRGNFPDRFSGHQFPNYSSELNVNALLLGDSALYLCASTLPGPQKTQYFGPGTRLLVL.

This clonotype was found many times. CDR3 sequence (DNA): TGTGCCAGCAGCTTAGGGACAGGGGGCGAAAAACTGTTTTTT. It is translated as CASSLGTGGEKLFF. The gene calls are TRBV7-9 and TRBJ1-4, with 11 bases identical to TRBD1. J lost 8 bases, V lost 1 base, and 0 bases had no gene match. Germline V gives CDR1 SEHNR, CDR2 FQNEAQ (reference sequence). This CDR3 spans 14 amino acids.

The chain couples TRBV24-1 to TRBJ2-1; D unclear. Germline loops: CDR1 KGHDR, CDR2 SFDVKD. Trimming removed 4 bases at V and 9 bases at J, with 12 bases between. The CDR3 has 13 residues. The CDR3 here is CATSDPSFPEQFF. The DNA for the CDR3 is TGTGCCACCAGTGACCCCTCCTTCCCTGAGCAGTTCTTC.

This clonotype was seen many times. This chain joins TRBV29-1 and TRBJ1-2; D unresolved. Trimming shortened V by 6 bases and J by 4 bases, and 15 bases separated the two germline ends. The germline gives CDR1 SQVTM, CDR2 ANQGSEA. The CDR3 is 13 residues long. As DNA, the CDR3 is TGCAGCGTCACCCCCACCGAGAGCTATGGCTACACCTTC. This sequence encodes CSVTPTESYGYTF.

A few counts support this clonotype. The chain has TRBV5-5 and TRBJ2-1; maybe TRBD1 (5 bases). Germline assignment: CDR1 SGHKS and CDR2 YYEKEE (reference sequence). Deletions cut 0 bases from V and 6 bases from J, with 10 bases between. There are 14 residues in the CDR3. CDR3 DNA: TGTGCCAGCAGCTTGGCGACAGCGACCAATGAGCAGTTCTTC. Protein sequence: CASSLATATNEQFF.

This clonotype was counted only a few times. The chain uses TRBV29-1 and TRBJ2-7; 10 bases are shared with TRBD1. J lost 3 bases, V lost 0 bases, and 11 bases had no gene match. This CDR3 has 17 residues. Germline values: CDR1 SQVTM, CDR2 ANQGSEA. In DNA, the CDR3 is TGCAGCGTTGAAGATTGGGGGGTTAGGACAGGGGGCTACGAGCAGTACTTC. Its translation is CSVEDWGVRTGGYEQYF.

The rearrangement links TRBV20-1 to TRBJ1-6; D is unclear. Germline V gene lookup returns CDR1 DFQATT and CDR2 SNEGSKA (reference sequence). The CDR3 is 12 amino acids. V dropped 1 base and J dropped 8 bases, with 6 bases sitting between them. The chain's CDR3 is CSARVPDSPLHF. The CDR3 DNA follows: TGCAGTGCTAGAGTTCCGGATTCACCCCTCCACTTT.

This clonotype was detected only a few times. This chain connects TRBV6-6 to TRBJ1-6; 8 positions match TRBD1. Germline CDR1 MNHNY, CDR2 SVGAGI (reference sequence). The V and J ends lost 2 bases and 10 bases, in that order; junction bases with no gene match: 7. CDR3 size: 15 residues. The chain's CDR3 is CASSYADRGGSPLHF. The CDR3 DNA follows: TGTGCCAGCAGTTACGCCGACAGGGGAGGGTCACCCCTCCACTTT.